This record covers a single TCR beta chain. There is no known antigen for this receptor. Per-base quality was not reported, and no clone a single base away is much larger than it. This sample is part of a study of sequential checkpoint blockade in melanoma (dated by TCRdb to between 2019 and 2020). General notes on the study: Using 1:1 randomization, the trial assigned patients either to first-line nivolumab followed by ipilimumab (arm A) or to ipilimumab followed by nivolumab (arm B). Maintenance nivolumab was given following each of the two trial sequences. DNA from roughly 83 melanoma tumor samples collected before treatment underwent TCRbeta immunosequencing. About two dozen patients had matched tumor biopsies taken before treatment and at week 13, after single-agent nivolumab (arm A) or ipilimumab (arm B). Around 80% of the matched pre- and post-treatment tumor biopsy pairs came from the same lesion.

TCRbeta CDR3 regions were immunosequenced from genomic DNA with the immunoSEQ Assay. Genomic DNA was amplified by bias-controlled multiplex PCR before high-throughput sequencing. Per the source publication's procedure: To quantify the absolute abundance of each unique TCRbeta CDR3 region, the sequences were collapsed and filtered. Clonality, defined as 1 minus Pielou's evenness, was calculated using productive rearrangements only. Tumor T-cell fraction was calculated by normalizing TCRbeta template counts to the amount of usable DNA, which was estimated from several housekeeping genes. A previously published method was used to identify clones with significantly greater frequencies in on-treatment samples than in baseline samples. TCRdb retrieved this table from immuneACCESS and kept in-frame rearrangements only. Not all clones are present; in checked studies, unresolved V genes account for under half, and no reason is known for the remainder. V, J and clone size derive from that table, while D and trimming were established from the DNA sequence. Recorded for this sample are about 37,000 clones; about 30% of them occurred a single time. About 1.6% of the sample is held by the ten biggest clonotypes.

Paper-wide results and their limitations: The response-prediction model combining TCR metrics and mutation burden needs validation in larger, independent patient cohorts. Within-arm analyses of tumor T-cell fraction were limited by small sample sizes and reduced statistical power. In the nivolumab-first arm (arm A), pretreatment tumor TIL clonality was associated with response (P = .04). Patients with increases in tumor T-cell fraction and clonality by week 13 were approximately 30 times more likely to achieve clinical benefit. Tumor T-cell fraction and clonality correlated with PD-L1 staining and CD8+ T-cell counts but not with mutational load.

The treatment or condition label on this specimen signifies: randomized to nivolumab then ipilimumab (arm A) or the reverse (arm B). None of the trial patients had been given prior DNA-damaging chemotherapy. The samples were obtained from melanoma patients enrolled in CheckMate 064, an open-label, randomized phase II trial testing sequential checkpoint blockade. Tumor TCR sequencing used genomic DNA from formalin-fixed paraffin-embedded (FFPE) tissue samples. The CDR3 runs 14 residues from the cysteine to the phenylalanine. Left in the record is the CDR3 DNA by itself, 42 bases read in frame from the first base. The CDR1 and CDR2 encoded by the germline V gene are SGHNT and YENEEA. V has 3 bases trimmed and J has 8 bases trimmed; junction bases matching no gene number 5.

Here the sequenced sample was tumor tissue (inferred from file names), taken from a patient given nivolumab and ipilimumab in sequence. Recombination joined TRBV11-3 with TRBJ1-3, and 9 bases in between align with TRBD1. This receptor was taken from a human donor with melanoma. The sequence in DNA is TGTGCCAGCAGCTTGGGACAGGGCGGGGACACCATATATTTT. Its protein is CASSLGQGGDTIYF.